These 23 T cell receptor beta chains share one sample of origin, sequenced in a study of cytomegalovirus exposure and HLA in healthy donors. Primers: 60 Vbeta forward and 13 Jbeta reverse. Sequencing used immunoSEQ multiplex PCR; TCRdb keeps in-frame clones, though not all of them. The sample contains around 180,000 clones, roughly 82% of which appear only once. The sequencing input was PBMCs. The receptors here all came from a girl under 10 years old in good health and CMV-seropositive.

This rearrangement joins TRBV10-3 to TRBJ2-7, with D maybe TRBD1 (5 bases). The CDR3 runs 14 residues. Trimming cost V 6 bases and J 0 bases, with 12 bases left between them. Germline values: CDR1 ENHRY, CDR2 SYGVKD. DNA for the CDR3: TGTGCCATCAGGCTGACAGCAAGCTCCTACGAGCAGTACTTC. This gives the protein CAIRLTASSYEQYF.

The chain employs TRBV11-2 and TRBJ1-1; perhaps TRBD1 as D (5 bases). CDR3 length: 14 residues. The V gene lost 5 bases and the J gene lost 6 bases, with 16 bases spanning the gap. The germline V gene has CDR1 SGHAT and CDR2 FQNNGV. The CDR3 here is CASSPGGGMAEAFF. As DNA, the CDR3 is TGTGCCAGCAGCCCTGGGGGAGGGATGGCTGAAGCTTTCTTT.

In its sample, this clone was seen a few times. V gene TRBV29-1 combines with J gene TRBJ1-2, with TRBD1 matching 9 bases. Germline V gives CDR1 SQVTM, CDR2 ANQGSEA. V was pared by 0 bases and J by 3 bases, with 14 bases of the junction left unmatched. This CDR3 spans 18 amino acids. In nucleotides, the CDR3 is TGCAGCGTTGAAGATTGGATCTCCCGGGACAGGGAGGACTATGGCTACACCTTC. Its translation is CSVEDWISRDREDYGYTF.

The chain is built from TRBV6-5 and TRBJ1-2; D not certain. CDR1 and CDR2 from the germline V gene are MNHEY and SVGAGI. Trimming removed 0 bases from V and 6 bases from J, with 8 bases in between. CDR3 size: 13 residues. CDR3 residues: CASSYSTVHGYTF. The CDR3 coding sequence is TGTGCCAGCAGTTACTCCACTGTCCATGGCTACACCTTC.

V usage is TRBV28 and J usage is TRBJ1-5; no clear D. CDR1 and CDR2 (germline): MDHEN, SYDVKM. Trimming cost V 6 bases and J 4 bases, with 19 bases left between them. The length of the CDR3 is 16 residues. CDR3: CASRTDPGKPNQPQHF. The CDR3, as DNA: TGTGCCAGCAGAACCGATCCAGGAAAACCAAATCAGCCCCAGCATTTT.

J is TRBJ2-3 and V is TRBV19; 10 nucleotides line up with TRBD2. Germline V CDR1 and CDR2: LNHDA, SQIVND (reference sequence). Trimming took 3 bases from V and 0 from J; bases not matched to a gene: 6. CDR3 length equals 17 residues. CDR3 sequence (DNA): TGTGCCAGTAGTATGAGGCTAGCGGGGGCTAGCACAGATACGCAGTATTTT. It is translated as CASSMRLAGASTDTQYF. Based on the CDR3 plus reference TRBV19 and TRBJ2-3, the full variable domain is DGGITQSPKYLFRKEGQNVTLSCEQNLNHDAMYWYRQDPGQGLRLIYYSQIVNDFQKGDIAEGYSVSREKKESFPLTVTSAQKNPTAFYLCASSMRLAGASTDTQYFGPGTRLTVL.

The chain has TRBV29-1 and TRBJ1-2; 7 nucleotides line up with TRBD1. The CDR3 has 12 amino acids. The V segment lost 5 bases and the J segment 2 bases; nucleotides outside the gene matches: 2. Germline-derived CDR1 and CDR2 are SQVTM and ANQGSEA. CDR3 region: CSVNRGNYGYTF. The CDR3 nucleotides are TGCAGCGTTAACAGGGGAAACTATGGCTACACCTTC.

This clone has just one count. This sequence joins TRBV18 and TRBJ2-3; D call uncertain. V was trimmed by 8 bases and J by 9 bases, leaving 9 bases between them. CDR3 length equals 10 residues. Germline CDR1 KGHSH, CDR2 LQKENI. The CDR3 loop is CASPLATQYF. The CDR3 nucleotides are TGTGCCAGCCCCCTGGCCACGCAGTATTTT.

The rearrangement joins TRBV11-2 to TRBJ2-3; 10 nucleotides line up with TRBD2. Trimming at V came to 0 bases and at J to 10 bases, leaving 13 bases not matched to a gene. CDR3 length: 17 amino acids. The germline V gene has CDR1 SGHAT and CDR2 FQNNGV. The CDR3, as DNA: TGTGCCAGCAGCTTAGATGGATCGCTAGCGGGGGTAGGGCCGCAGTATTTT. Amino acid sequence: CASSLDGSLAGVGPQYF.

V gene TRBV28 combines with J gene TRBJ1-2; D possibly corresponds to TRBD1 (5 bases). Germline-derived CDR1 and CDR2 are MDHEN and SYDVKM. V was shortened by 2 bases and J by 5 bases, with 6 bases between the two germline ends. This CDR3 comprises 12 residues. CDR3 region: CASSLPGYGYTF. The CDR3 DNA sequence: TGTGCCAGCAGTTTACCAGGGTATGGCTACACCTTC.

The gene calls are TRBV6-6 and TRBJ1-1, with a tentative D call TRBD1 (5 bases). From germline, CDR1 is MNHNY and CDR2 SVGAGI (reference sequence). CDR3 length equals 15 residues. V lost 0 bases and J lost 1, with 9 bases in between. CDR3 coding DNA: TGTGCCAGCAGTTACTCGATGGGGCGGAACACTGAAGCTTTCTTT. As protein: CASSYSMGRNTEAFF.

This chain joins TRBV11-3 and TRBJ2-1; possible D gene TRBD2, 5 bases. This CDR3 contains 14 residues. Per the germline V gene, CDR1 is SGHNT and CDR2 is YENEEA. Trimming left V 1 base short and J 6 bases short, with 10 bases between. DNA of the CDR3: TGTGCCAGCAGCTTAGCGGACTTCCCCAATGAGCAGTTCTTC. Translated: CASSLADFPNEQFF.

In this sample, this clone turned up once. The chain carries TRBV19 and TRBJ2-3; D is possibly TRBD1 (5 bases). CDR3 length equals 12 residues. Germline-derived CDR1 and CDR2 are LNHDA and SQIVND (reference sequence). V lost 6 bases and J lost 9, with 13 bases in between. The CDR3 DNA sequence: TGTGCCAGTAGCCCTGTTCAGGGAACGCAGTATTTT. Its translation: CASSPVQGTQYF.

The chain has TRBV7-9 and TRBJ1-3, with 9 positions matching TRBD1. Looked up from germline, CDR1 is SEHNR and CDR2 is FQNEAQ (reference sequence). The CDR3 has 14 residues. J lost 8 bases, V lost 4 bases, and 6 bases had no gene match. CDR3 sequence reads: CASSSRQGGDTIYF. The CDR3 DNA follows: TGTGCCAGCAGCTCCAGACAGGGGGGTGACACCATATATTTT. Full variable domain (outside the CDR3, taken from reference TRBV7-9 and TRBJ1-3): DTGVSQNPRHKITKRGQNVTFRCDPISEHNRLYWYRQTLGQGPEFLTYFQNEAQLEKSRLLSDRFSAERPKGSFSTLEIQRTEQGDSAMYLCASSSRQGGDTIYFGEGSWLTVV.

V usage is TRBV12-2 and J usage is TRBJ1-6; the table's D gene call, TRBD1, was not cross checked with the DNA. TRBV12-2 is designated a pseudogene. The CDR3 is 17 residues long. The CDR3 nucleotides are TGTGCAAGTCGCTACCTGGACAGGCCCTACTTTAATTCACCCCTCCACTTT. Its translation is CASRYLDRPYFNSPLHF.

The chain recombines TRBV29-1 with TRBJ1-1; a weak D match, TRBD1 (5 bases). Looked up from germline, CDR1 is SQVTM and CDR2 is ANQGSEA. The V gene lost 3 bases and the J gene lost 5 bases, with 10 bases spanning the gap. There are 12 residues in the CDR3. The CDR3 sequence: CSVDRGVTEAFF. CDR3 DNA: TGCAGCGTTGATAGGGGTGTGACTGAAGCTTTCTTT.

This rearrangement joins TRBV28 to TRBJ2-5, with 13 bases aligning to TRBD2. The ends lost 5 bases at V and 2 bases at J; junction bases unmatched: 5. The CDR3 contains 16 residues. Per germline, CDR1 MDHEN and CDR2 SYDVKM. CDR3 in DNA: TGTGCCAGCAGTCGGGGACTAGCGGGAATACAAGAGACCCAGTACTTC. Protein product: CASSRGLAGIQETQYF. The full variable domain, its missing parts supplied by reference TRBV28 and TRBJ2-5, is DVKVTQSSRYLVKRTGEKVFLECVQDMDHENMFWYRQDPGLGLRLIYFSYDVKMKEKGDIPEGYSVSREKKERFSLILESASTNQTSMYLCASSRGLAGIQETQYFGPGTRLLVL.

The chain recombines TRBV7-6 with TRBJ1-3, with D hard to call. V gave up 5 bases and J gave up 5 bases, with 16 bases separating them. The CDR3 consists of 15 residues. Germline V gene data show CDR1 as SGHVS and CDR2 as FNYEAQ. CDR3 nucleotide sequence: TGTGCCAGCAGCCCCGGTGTGGAGAATAGAAACACCATATATTTT. This sequence encodes CASSPGVENRNTIYF.

The chain recombines TRBV5-4 with TRBJ2-3; no reliable D call. The V gene's germline CDR1 is SGHNT and CDR2 YYREEE (reference sequence). The CDR3 is 12 residues long. Trimming removed 0 bases at V and 7 bases at J, with 6 bases between. The CDR3 DNA follows: TGTGCCAGCAGCTTGGCCGTCCATACGCAGTATTTT. The encoded protein is CASSLAVHTQYF.

This clone was found once. The V gene is TRBV12-5, the J gene TRBJ1-1; 7 positions match TRBD1. With V trimmed by 5 bases and J by 6 bases, 9 bases remained unmatched. This CDR3 region has 14 residues. The germline CDR1 and CDR2 sequences are LGHNT and FRNRAP. This CDR3 reads CASGEAYRGSEAFF. CDR3 in DNA: TGTGCTAGTGGTGAAGCCTACAGGGGTTCTGAAGCTTTCTTT.

There are a few counts of this clone. The chain is built from TRBV7-6 and TRBJ1-1; a possible D gene is TRBD1 (5 bases). V lost 5 bases and J lost 8, with 15 bases in between. Germline V CDR1 and CDR2: SGHVS, FNYEAQ. The CDR3 sequence is 13 residues long. CDR3 DNA sequence: TGTGCCAGCAGCCCACGAGCGGGGGGGGAAGCTTTCTTT. Encoded protein: CASSPRAGGEAFF.

The V call is TRBV6-1, the J call TRBJ1-5, with TRBD1 identical over 8 bases. V gave up 7 bases and J gave up 1 base; unmatched junction bases: 3. The CDR3 consists of 14 residues. The germline V gene has CDR1 MNHNS and CDR2 SASEGT. CDR3 sequence: CASTDRGSNQPQHF. The CDR3, as DNA: TGTGCCAGCACCGACAGGGGAAGCAATCAGCCCCAGCATTTT.

J is TRBJ1-1 and V is TRBV6-4; TRBD1 matches at 11 bases. The CDR3 is 16 residues long. Unmatched junction bases numbered 12, after V lost 3 bases and J lost 9 bases. CDR1 is MRHNA, CDR2 SNTAGT, per germline. CDR3: CASSENAGQGGKKAFF. Here the CDR3 DNA reads TGTGCCAGCAGTGAGAATGCGGGACAGGGGGGGAAAAAAGCTTTCTTT.